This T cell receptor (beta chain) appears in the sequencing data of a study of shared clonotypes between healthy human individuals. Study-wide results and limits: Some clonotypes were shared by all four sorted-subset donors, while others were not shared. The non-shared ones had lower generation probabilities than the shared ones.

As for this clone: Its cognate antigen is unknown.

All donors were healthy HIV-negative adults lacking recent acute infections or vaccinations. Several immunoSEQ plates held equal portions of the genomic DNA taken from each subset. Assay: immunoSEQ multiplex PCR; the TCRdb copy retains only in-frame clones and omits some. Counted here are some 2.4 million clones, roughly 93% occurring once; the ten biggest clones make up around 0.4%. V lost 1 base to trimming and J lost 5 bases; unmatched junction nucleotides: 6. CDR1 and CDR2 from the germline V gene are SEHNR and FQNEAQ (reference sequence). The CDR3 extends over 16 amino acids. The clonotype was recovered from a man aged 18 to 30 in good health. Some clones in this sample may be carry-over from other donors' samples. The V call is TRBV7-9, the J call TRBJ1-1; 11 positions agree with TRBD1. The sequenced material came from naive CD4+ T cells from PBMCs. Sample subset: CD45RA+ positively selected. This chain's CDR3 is CASSLEDRGRGTEAFF. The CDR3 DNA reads TGTGCCAGCAGCTTAGAGGACAGGGGGCGCGGGACTGAAGCTTTCTTT.